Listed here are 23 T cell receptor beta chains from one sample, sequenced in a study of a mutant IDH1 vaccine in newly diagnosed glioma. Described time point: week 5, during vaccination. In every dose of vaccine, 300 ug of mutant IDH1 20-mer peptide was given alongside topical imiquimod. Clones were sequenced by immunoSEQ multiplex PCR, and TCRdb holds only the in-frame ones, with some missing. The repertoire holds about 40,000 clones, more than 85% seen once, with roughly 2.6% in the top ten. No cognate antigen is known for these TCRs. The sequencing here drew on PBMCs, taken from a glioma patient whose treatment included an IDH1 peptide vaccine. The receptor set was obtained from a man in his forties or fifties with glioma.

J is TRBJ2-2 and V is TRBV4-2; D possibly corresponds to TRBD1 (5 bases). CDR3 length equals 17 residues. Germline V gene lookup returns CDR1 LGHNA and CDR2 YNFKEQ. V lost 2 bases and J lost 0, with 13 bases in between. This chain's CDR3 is CASSQNPRVSNTGELFF. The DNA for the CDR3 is TGTGCCAGCAGCCAAAACCCCAGGGTTTCGAACACCGGGGAGCTGTTTTTT.

Here the CDR3 reads CASNRRGVSYGYTF. CDR3 sequence (DNA): TGTGCCAGCAATCGTCGGGGGGTTAGCTATGGCTACACCTTC. The rearrangement joins TRBV6-5 to TRBJ1-2; maybe TRBD1 (5 bases). This CDR3 region has 14 residues. V lost 7 bases and J lost 4, with 16 bases in between. Germline-derived CDR1 and CDR2 are MNHEY and SVGAGI.

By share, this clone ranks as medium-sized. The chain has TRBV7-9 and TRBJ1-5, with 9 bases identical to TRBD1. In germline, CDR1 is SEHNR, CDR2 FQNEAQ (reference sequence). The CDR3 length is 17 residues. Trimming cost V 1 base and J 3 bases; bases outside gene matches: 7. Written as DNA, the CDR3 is TGTGCCAGCAGCTTAGGTGGGGGACAGGGCCTCAATCAGCCCCAGCATTTT. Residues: CASSLGGGQGLNQPQHF.

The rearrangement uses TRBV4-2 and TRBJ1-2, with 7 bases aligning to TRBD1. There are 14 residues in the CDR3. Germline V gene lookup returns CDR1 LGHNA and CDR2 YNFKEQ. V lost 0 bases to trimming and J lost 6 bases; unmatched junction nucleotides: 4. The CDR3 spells CASSQEGGPDGYTF. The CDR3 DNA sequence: TGTGCCAGCAGCCAAGAAGGGGGCCCGGATGGCTACACCTTC.

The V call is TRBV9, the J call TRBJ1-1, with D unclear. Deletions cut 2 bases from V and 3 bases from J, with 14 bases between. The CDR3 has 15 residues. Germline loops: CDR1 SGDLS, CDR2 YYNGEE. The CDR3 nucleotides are TGTGCCAGCAGCGTCGGACGGGTGGGGTACACTGAAGCTTTCTTT. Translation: CASSVGRVGYTEAFF.

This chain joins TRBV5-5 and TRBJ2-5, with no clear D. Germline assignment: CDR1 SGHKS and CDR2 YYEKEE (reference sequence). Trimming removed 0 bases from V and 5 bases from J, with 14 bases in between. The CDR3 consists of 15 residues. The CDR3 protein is CASSLDLASAETQYF. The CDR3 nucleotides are TGTGCCAGCAGCTTGGATCTGGCTAGTGCTGAGACCCAGTACTTC.

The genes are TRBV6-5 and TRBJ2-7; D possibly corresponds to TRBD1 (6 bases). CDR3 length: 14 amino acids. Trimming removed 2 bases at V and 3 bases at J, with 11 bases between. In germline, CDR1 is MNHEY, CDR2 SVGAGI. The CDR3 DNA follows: TGTGCCAGCAGTTACGTGGGGACATTCTACGAGCAGTACTTC. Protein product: CASSYVGTFYEQYF.

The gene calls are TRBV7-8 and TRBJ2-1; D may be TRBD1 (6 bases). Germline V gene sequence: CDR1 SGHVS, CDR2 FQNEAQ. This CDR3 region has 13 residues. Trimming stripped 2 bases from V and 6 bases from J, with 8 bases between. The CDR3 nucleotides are TGTGCCAGCAGCTTAAACAGGGTCAATGAGCAGTTCTTC. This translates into CASSLNRVNEQFF.

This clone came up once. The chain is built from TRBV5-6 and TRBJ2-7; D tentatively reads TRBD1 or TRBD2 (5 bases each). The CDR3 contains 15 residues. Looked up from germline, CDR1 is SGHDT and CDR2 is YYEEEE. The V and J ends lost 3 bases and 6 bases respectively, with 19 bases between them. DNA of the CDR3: TGTGCCAGCAGCTCGACCACCCGGGGCCGGGGCGAGCAGTACTTC. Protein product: CASSSTTRGRGEQYF.

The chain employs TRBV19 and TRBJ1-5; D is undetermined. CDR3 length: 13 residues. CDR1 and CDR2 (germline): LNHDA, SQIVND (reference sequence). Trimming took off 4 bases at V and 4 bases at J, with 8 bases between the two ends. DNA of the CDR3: TGTGCCAGTAGTACGGTTAAAAATCAGCCCCAGCATTTT. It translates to CASSTVKNQPQHF.

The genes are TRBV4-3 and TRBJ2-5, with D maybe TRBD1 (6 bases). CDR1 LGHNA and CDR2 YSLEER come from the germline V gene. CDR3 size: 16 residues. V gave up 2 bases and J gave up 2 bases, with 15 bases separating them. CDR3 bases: TGCGCCAGCAGCCAATACCGGGACACCAGGCAAGAGACCCAGTACTTC. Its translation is CASSQYRDTRQETQYF.

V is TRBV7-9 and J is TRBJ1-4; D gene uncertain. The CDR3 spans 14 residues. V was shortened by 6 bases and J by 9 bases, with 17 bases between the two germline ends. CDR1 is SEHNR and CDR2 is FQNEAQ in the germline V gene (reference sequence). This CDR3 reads CASSRAGGIKKLFF. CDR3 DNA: TGTGCCAGCAGTCGGGCAGGTGGAATTAAAAAACTGTTTTTT.

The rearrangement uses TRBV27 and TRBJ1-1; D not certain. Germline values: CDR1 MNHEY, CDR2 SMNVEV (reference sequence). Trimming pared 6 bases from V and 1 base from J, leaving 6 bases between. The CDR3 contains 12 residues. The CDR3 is CASRGKNTEAFF. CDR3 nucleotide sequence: TGTGCCAGCAGAGGAAAGAACACTGAAGCTTTCTTT.

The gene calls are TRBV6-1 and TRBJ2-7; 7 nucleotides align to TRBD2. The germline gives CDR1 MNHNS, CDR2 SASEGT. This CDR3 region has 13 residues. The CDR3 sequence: CAARAGVLREQYF. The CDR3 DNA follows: TGTGCAGCCCGGGCGGGGGTCCTACGAGAGCAGTACTTC.

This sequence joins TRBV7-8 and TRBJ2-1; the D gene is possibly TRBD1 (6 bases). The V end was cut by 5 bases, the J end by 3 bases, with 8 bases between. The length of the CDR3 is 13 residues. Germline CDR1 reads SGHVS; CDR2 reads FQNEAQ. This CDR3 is CASSGGRYNEQFF. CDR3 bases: TGTGCCAGCAGCGGGGGCCGCTACAATGAGCAGTTCTTC.

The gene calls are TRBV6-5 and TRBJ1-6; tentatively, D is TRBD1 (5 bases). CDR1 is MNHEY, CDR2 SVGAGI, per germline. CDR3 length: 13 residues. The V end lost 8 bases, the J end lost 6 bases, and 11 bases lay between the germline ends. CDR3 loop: CASRGGGNSPLHF. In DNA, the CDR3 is TGTGCCAGCCGGGGCGGGGGTAATTCACCCCTCCACTTT.

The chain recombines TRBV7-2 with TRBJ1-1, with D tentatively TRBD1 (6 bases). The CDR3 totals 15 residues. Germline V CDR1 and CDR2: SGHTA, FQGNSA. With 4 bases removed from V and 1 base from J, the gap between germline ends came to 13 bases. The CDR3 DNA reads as TGTGCCAGCAGCTCCCGACAGGTACGGAACACTGAAGCTTTCTTT. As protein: CASSSRQVRNTEAFF.

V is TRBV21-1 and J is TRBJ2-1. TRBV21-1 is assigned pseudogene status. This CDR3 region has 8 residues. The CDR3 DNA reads TGTGCCAGCAGCAAGAAGTTCTTC. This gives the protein CASSKKFF.

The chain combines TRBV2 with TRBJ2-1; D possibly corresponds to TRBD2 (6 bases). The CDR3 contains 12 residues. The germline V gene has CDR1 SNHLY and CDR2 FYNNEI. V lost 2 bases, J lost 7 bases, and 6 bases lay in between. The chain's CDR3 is CASSELANEQFF. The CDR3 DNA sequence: TGTGCCAGCAGTGAACTAGCGAATGAGCAGTTCTTC.

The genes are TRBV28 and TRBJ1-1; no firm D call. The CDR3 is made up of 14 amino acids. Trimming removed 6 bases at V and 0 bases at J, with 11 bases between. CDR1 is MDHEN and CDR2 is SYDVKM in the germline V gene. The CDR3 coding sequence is TGTGCCAGCAGAATTAGGCCGATGAACACTGAAGCTTTCTTT. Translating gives CASRIRPMNTEAFF.

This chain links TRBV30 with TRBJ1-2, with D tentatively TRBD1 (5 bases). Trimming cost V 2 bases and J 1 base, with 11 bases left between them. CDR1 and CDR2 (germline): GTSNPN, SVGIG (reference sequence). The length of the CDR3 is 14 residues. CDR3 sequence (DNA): TGTGCCTGGAGTAGCCAGGGTGGTAACTATGGCTACACCTTC. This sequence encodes CAWSSQGGNYGYTF. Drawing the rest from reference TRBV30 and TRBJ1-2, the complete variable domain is SQTIHQWPATLVQPVGSPLSLECTVEGTSNPNLYWYRQAAGRGLQLLFYSVGIGQISSEVPQNLSASRPQDRQFILSSKKLLLSDSGFYLCAWSSQGGNYGYTFGSGTRLTVV.

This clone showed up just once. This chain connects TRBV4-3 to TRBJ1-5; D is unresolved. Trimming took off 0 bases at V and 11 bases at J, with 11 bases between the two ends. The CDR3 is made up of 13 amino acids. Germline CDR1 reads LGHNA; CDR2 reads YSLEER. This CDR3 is CASSQDRDRAQHF. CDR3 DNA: TGCGCCAGCAGCCAAGATCGTGATAGGGCCCAGCATTTT.

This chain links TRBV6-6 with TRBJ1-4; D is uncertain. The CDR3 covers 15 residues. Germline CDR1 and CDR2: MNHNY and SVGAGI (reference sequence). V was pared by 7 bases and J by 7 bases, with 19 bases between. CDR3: CASIDQNLRGEKLFF. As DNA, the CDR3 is TGTGCCAGCATTGATCAGAATCTCCGCGGTGAAAAACTGTTTTTT.